Following are 21 T cell receptor beta chains from one sample sequenced in a study of blood T cell repertoires in COVID-19. Clones were sequenced by immunoSEQ multiplex PCR, and TCRdb holds only the in-frame ones, with some missing. Here the sample spans more than 200,000 clones, around nine tenths being singletons. Material for sequencing was PBMCs or T cells enriched from blood (not recorded which). These TCRs come from a woman aged 25-40 years who had been exposed to COVID-19.

The J gene is TRBJ1-4, the V gene TRBV30; D is uncertain. Germline V gene lookup returns CDR1 GTSNPN and CDR2 SVGIG (reference sequence). Trimming pared 0 bases from V and 7 bases from J, leaving 3 bases between. The CDR3 runs 11 residues. This chain's CDR3 is CAWSVLEKLFF. The DNA for the CDR3 is TGTGCCTGGAGTGTACTTGAAAAACTGTTTTTT.

This clone came up once. The CDR3 loop reads CASSWGQGVGYTF. The CDR3 nucleotides are TGTGCCAGCAGTTGGGGACAGGGGGTCGGCTACACCTTC. This rearrangement joins TRBV12-3 or TRBV12-4 to TRBJ1-2; TRBD1 agrees at 11 bases. The J segment lost 8 bases and the V segment lost 4 bases, leaving 3 bases of the junction unmatched. The CDR3 loop spans 13 amino acids.

The rearrangement links TRBV7-9 to TRBJ2-7; maybe TRBD2 (6 bases). Germline CDR1 is SEHNR and CDR2 is FQNEAQ (reference sequence). Trimming shortened V by 0 bases and J by 6 bases, and 6 bases separated the two germline ends. The CDR3 has 12 amino acids. CDR3 bases: TGTGCCAGCAGCTTAGCCGGGGGCGAGCAGTACTTC. It translates to CASSLAGGEQYF.

The J gene is TRBJ2-1, the V gene TRBV11-2; D is perhaps TRBD2 (6 bases). The CDR3 totals 17 residues. From germline, CDR1 is SGHAT and CDR2 FQNNGV. V was cut by 1 base and J by 0 bases, with 13 bases left in between. CDR3 sequence: CASSLVGGVYSYNEQFF. CDR3 in DNA: TGTGCCAGCAGCTTAGTGGGGGGAGTCTACTCCTACAATGAGCAGTTCTTC.

This chain connects TRBV6-4 to TRBJ2-3; D might be TRBD1 (5 bases). V was shortened by 6 bases and J by 6 bases, with 10 bases between the two germline ends. The CDR3 has 12 residues. CDR1 is MRHNA and CDR2 is SNTAGT in the germline V gene. Here the CDR3 reads CASSPSGDTQYF. The CDR3 DNA sequence: TGTGCCAGCAGCCCCTCAGGGGATACGCAGTATTTT.

This chain links TRBV4-1 with TRBJ1-4, with D possibly being TRBD1 (5 bases). Germline values: CDR1 MGHRA, CDR2 YSYEKL. The CDR3 covers 15 residues. V was cut by 1 base and J by 4 bases, with 10 bases left in between. The CDR3 nucleotides are TGCGCCAGCAGCCAAGTGGAGGGGTTTAATGAAAAACTGTTTTTT. Translated, it gives CASSQVEGFNEKLFF.

V usage is TRBV7-2 and J usage is TRBJ1-6; TRBD1 might be the D (6 bases). Trimming stripped 1 base from V and 7 bases from J, with 11 bases between. The CDR3 runs to 15 residues. Germline V gene lookup returns CDR1 SGHTA and CDR2 FQGNSA. CDR3 nucleotide sequence: TGTGCCAGCAGCTTAGAGGCAGGGGTGAATTCACCCCTCCACTTT. Its protein is CASSLEAGVNSPLHF.

This chain connects TRBV5-5 to TRBJ1-3; D uncertain. Germline V lookup: CDR1 SGHKS, CDR2 YYEKEE (reference sequence). The ends were cut back, 0 bases at V and 0 bases at J, with 7 bases in the middle. The CDR3 loop spans 15 amino acids. For the CDR3, the DNA is TGTGCCAGCAGCTTGGGGCAGGTCTCTGGAAACACCATATATTTT. Amino acid sequence: CASSLGQVSGNTIYF.

The chain links TRBV2 to TRBJ2-7; possible D gene TRBD1, 7 bases. Trimming stripped 5 bases from V and 4 bases from J, with 15 bases between. This CDR3 comprises 14 residues. Germline CDR1 and CDR2: SNHLY and FYNNEI. CDR3 in amino acids: CASSPLTGTYEQYF. The CDR3 bases are TGTGCCAGCAGTCCCCTGACAGGGACTTACGAGCAGTACTTC.

The chain is built from TRBV5-1 and TRBJ2-5, with 13 positions matching TRBD2. Germline V gene sequence: CDR1 SGHRS, CDR2 YFSETQ. The J segment lost 3 bases and the V segment lost 3 bases, leaving 11 bases of the junction unmatched. The CDR3 consists of 18 residues. The DNA for the CDR3 is TGCGCCAGCAGCTACATAAGTCCGGGACTAGCGGGAAAAGAGACCCAGTACTTC. Its protein product is CASSYISPGLAGKETQYF.

This clone was recorded once. The chain links TRBV3-1 (or the pseudogene TRBV3-2) to TRBJ2-2; a weak D match, TRBD2 (6 bases). The CDR3 totals 16 residues. Germline-derived CDR1 and CDR2 are LGHDT and YNNKEL (reference sequence). V dropped 1 base and J dropped 6 bases, with 15 bases sitting between them. CDR3: CASSQVAGGRSGELFF. The CDR3 DNA reads TGTGCCAGCAGCCAAGTAGCCGGGGGAAGGTCCGGGGAGCTGTTTTTT.

CDR3: CASSHENSASGRSYEQYF. CDR3 nucleotides: TGTGCCAGTAGCCACGAAAACTCTGCCAGCGGGAGGTCCTACGAGCAGTACTTC. The V call is TRBV19, the J call TRBJ2-7, with 9 bases lining up with TRBD2. CDR1 and CDR2 (germline): LNHDA, SQIVND (reference sequence). The CDR3 consists of 18 residues. The V segment lost 6 bases and the J segment 1 base; nucleotides outside the gene matches: 16.

On this clone: Distinct nucleotide sequences in the sample also encode this CDR3. DNA of the CDR3: TGTGCCAGCTCACCACCGGCGGGAGGTCAAGAGACCCAGTACTTC. Amino acids: CASSPPAGGQETQYF. The V gene is TRBV18, the J gene TRBJ2-5; 8 bases fit TRBD2. J gave up 2 bases and V 0 bases, and 2 bases lay outside the gene matches. Per germline, CDR1 KGHSH and CDR2 LQKENI. The CDR3 is 15 amino acids.

The chain couples TRBV2 to TRBJ2-5, with 9 bases that match TRBD1. The V segment lost 6 bases and the J segment 5 bases; nucleotides outside the gene matches: 10. CDR1 SNHLY and CDR2 FYNNEI come from the germline V gene. The CDR3 loop spans 15 amino acids. CDR3 in DNA: TGTGCCAGCAGGAGAGGGGGGACAGGGTTGGAGACCCAGTACTTC. As protein: CASRRGGTGLETQYF.

This chain links TRBV5-3 with TRBJ2-1; 9 bases match TRBD1. TRBV5-3 carries the ORF label, with uncertain function. V was clipped by 3 bases and J by 7 bases; unmatched bases: 11. The CDR3 is 16 amino acids. This CDR3 is CARSYEQGAPGNEQFF. CDR3 DNA: TGTGCCAGAAGCTACGAACAGGGGGCGCCTGGAAATGAGCAGTTCTTC.

This chain connects TRBV4-1 to TRBJ2-2; 7 positions match TRBD2. Germline assignment: CDR1 MGHRA and CDR2 YSYEKL. CDR3 size: 16 residues. With 0 bases clipped from V and 6 bases from J, the junction kept 7 bases outside the gene matches. The CDR3 reads CASSQDPRAGAGELFF. In DNA form, the CDR3 reads TGCGCCAGCAGCCAAGATCCTAGGGCGGGGGCCGGGGAGCTGTTTTTT.

V gene TRBV28 combines with J gene TRBJ2-2; D gene ambiguous. This CDR3 region has 16 residues. Trimming took 2 bases from V and 1 from J, leaving 11 bases between them. Germline V gives CDR1 MDHEN, CDR2 SYDVKM. CDR3 protein: CASSLGPQQNTGELFF. The CDR3 nucleotides are TGTGCCAGCAGTTTAGGGCCACAGCAGAACACCGGGGAGCTGTTTTTT.

This chain uses TRBV27 with TRBJ2-1; 10 bases align to TRBD2. The CDR3 runs 16 residues. V gave up 6 bases and J gave up 4 bases; unmatched junction bases: 9. Germline V gene data show CDR1 as MNHEY and CDR2 as SMNVEV (reference sequence). The DNA of the CDR3 is TGTGCCAGCAGGCTAAGGACTAGCGGAGCATACAATGAGCAGTTCTTC. Translated, it gives CASRLRTSGAYNEQFF.

This chain links TRBV9 with TRBJ1-3; possible D gene TRBD1, 6 bases. Germline CDR1 SGDLS, CDR2 YYNGEE. The germline V and J ends were trimmed by 1 base and 4 bases, with 12 bases remaining between them. The CDR3 runs to 15 residues. The CDR3 region is CASSVQGFGGNTIYF. CDR3 nucleotide sequence: TGTGCCAGCAGCGTACAGGGGTTCGGAGGAAACACCATATATTTT. The whole variable domain, filled in from reference TRBV9 and TRBJ1-3, reads DSGVTQTPKHLITATGQRVTLRCSPRSGDLSVYWYQQSLDQGLQFLIQYYNGEERAKGNILERFSAQQFPDLHSELNLSSLELGDSALYFCASSVQGFGGNTIYFGEGSWLTVV.

This chain joins TRBV4-1 and TRBJ2-5, with a tentative D call TRBD1 (6 bases). This CDR3 has 15 residues. The germline gives CDR1 MGHRA, CDR2 YSYEKL. The V end lost 4 bases, the J end lost 2 bases, and 14 bases lay between the germline ends. The CDR3 nucleotides read TGCGCCAGCAGCCTTCCCGGGACAAAACAAGAGACCCAGTACTTC. This gives the protein CASSLPGTKQETQYF.

The chain carries TRBV7-9 and TRBJ2-1; 11 positions match TRBD2. The germline V gene has CDR1 SEHNR and CDR2 FQNEAQ (reference sequence). The CDR3 spans 13 residues. With V trimmed by 6 bases and J by 7 bases, 2 bases remained unmatched. Here the CDR3 DNA reads TGTGCCAGCAGTCTAGCGGGGGGAAATGAGCAGTTCTTC. This encodes CASSLAGGNEQFF.